This T cell receptor (beta chain) derives from a study of blood T cell repertoires in COVID-19. Study-level information: In each case, the material was cDNA or gDNA derived from T cells, B-cell-depleted T cells, or PBMCs.

Authors' methods: Reference gene primer amplification yielded estimated nucleated cell counts. Method: immunoSEQ multiplex PCR; TCRdb's copy keeps in-frame clones and lacks some. The V and J calls and the clone size are those of that table, but D and trimming were determined from the DNA. The sample holds over 200,000 clones; over 75% are singletons and the top ten take under 2%. Trimming at V came to 5 bases and at J to 4 bases, leaving 7 bases not matched to a gene. The CDR3 runs 16 residues. Germline loops: CDR1 LNHDA, CDR2 SQIVND (reference sequence). Sequenced: peripheral blood. This clonotype was obtained from a man in his forties with active or convalescent COVID-19. The V call is TRBV19, the J call TRBJ2-5; 13 nucleotides agree with TRBD2. CDR3 region: CASSSTSGRARETQYF. The CDR3 DNA reads as TGTGCCAGTAGTTCTACTAGCGGGAGGGCCCGAGAGACCCAGTACTTC.